Described below is a single TCR beta chain sequence and its context. The germline CDR1 and CDR2 sequences are SGHDN and FVKESK. CDR3 length: 15 amino acids. With V trimmed by 3 bases and J by 5 bases, 9 bases remained unmatched. Generated by immunoSEQ multiplex PCR, the TCRdb table keeps only in-frame clones and is missing some. Of approximately 90,000 clones listed, under 85% are singletons. These data originate in a study of OX40 agonist ivuxolimab in advanced cancers. The source is an adult with an advanced solid tumor such as melanoma, head and neck, liver or kidney cancer. The starting material was CD4+ or CD8+ T cells sorted from blood, obtained in a trial of the OX40 agonist ivuxolimab. The chain recombines TRBV14 with TRBJ1-1, with 7 bases aligning to TRBD1. The CDR3 DNA is TGTGCCAGCAGCCATCGAAACAGGGGTTTGACTGAAGCTTTCTTT. This encodes CASSHRNRGLTEAFF.